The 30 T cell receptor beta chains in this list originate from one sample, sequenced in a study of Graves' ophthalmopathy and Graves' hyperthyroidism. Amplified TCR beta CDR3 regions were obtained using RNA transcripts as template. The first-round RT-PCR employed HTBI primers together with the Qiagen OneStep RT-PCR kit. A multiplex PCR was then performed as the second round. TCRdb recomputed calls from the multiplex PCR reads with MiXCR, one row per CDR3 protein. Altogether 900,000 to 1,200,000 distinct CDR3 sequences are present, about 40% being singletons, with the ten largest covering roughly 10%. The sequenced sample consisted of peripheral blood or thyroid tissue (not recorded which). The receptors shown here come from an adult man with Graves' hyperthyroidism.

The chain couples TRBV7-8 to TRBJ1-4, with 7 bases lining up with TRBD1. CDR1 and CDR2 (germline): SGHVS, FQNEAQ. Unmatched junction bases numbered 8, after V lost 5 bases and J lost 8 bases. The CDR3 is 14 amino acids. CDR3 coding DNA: TGTGCCAGCAGCCCCCAGGGGGGGGCGGAAAAACTGTTTTTT. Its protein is CASSPQGGAEKLFF. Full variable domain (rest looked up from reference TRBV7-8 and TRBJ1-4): GAGVSQSPRYKVAKRGQDVALRCDPISGHVSLFWYQQALGQGPEFLTYFQNEAQLDKSGLPSDRFFAERPEGSVSTLKIQRTQQEDSAVYLCASSPQGGAEKLFFGSGTQLSVL.

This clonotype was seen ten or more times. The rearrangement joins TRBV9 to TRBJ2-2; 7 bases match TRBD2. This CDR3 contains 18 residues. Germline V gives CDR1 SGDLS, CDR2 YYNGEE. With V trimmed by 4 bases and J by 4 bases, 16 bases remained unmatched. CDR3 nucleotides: TGTGCCAGCAGCCCTCGTCTGTTCGGCGGGGGAATCACCGGGGAGCTGTTTTTT. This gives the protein CASSPRLFGGGITGELFF.

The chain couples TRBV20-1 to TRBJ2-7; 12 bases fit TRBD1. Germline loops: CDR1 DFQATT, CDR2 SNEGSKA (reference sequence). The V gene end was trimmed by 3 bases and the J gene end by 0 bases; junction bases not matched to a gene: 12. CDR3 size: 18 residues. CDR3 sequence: CSARTGTGGRTSSYEQYF. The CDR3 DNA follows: TGCAGTGCTAGGACCGGGACAGGGGGCCGAACTAGCTCCTACGAGCAGTACTTC.

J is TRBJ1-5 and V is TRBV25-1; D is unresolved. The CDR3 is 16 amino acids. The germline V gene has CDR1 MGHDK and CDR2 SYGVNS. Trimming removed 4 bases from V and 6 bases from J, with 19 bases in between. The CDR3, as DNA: TGTGCCAGCAGTGCTAGTTCCGGGTTGGTAAGTCAGCCCCAGCATTTT. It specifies CASSASSGLVSQPQHF. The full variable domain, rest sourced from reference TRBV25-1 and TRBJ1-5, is EADIYQTPRYLVIGTGKKITLECSQTMGHDKMYWYQQDPGMELHLIHYSYGVNSTEKGDLSSESTVSRIRTEHFPLTLESARPSHTSQYLCASSASSGLVSQPQHFGDGTRLSIL.

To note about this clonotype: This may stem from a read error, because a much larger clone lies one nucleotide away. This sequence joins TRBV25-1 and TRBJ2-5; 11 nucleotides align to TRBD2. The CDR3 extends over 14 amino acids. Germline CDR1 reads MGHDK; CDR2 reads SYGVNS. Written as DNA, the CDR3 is TGTGCCAGCGGTGATAGCGGGAGGGCACAGGACCAGTACTTC. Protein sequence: CASGDSGRAQDQYF. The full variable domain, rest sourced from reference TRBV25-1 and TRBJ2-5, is EADIYQTPRYLVIGTGKKITLECSQTMGHDKMYWYQQDPGMELHLIHYSYGVNSTEKGDLSSESTVSRIRTEHFPLTLESARPSHTSQYLCASGDSGRAQDQYFGPGTRLLVL.

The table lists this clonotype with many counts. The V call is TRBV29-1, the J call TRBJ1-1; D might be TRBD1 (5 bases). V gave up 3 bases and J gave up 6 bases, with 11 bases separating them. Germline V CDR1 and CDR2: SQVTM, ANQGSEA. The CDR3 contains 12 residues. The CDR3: CSVEGGGSEAFF. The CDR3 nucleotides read TGCAGCGTTGAGGGGGGGGGGTCTGAAGCTTTCTTT. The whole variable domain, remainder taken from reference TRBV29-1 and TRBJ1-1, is SAVISQKPSRDICQRGTSLTIQCQVDSQVTMMFWYRQQPGQSLTLIATANQGSEATYESGFVIDKFPISRPNLTFSTLTVSNMSPEDSSIYLCSVEGGGSEAFFGQGTRLTVV.

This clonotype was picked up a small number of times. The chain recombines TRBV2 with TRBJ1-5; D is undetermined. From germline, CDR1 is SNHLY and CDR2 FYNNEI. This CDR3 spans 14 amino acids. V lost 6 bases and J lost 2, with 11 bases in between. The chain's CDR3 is CASSLREGNQPQHF. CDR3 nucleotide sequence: TGTGCCAGCAGCCTTCGGGAGGGCAATCAGCCCCAGCATTTT.

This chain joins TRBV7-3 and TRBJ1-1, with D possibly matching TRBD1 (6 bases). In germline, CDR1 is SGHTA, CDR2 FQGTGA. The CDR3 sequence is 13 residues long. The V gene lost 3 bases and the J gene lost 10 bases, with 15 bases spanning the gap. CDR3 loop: CASSLGGTVRAFF. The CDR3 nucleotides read TGTGCCAGCAGCTTGGGGGGCACAGTTCGAGCTTTCTTT. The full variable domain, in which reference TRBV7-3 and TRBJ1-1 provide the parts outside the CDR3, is GAGVSQTPSNKVTEKGKYVELRCDPISGHTALYWYRQSLGQGPEFLIYFQGTGAADDSGLPNDRFFAVRPEGSVSTLKIQRTERGDSAVYLCASSLGGTVRAFFGQGTRLTVV.

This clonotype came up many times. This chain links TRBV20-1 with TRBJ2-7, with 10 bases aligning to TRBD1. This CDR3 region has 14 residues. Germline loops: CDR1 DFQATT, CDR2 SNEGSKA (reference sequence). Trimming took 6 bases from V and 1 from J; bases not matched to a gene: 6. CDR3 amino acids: CSAFGTGASYEQYF. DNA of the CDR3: TGCAGTGCGTTCGGGACAGGGGCGTCCTACGAGCAGTACTTC.

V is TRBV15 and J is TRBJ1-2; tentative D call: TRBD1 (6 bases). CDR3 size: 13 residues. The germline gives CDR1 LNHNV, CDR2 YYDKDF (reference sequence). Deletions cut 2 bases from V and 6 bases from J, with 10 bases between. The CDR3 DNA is TGTGCCACCAGCAGAACACAGGGTCATGGCTACACCTTC. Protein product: CATSRTQGHGYTF.

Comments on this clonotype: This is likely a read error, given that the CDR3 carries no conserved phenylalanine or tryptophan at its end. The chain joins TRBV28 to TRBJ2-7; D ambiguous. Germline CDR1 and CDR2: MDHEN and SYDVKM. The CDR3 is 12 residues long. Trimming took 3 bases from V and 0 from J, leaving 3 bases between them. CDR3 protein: CASSFPSYEQYL. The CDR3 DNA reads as TGTGCCAGCAGTTTCCCCTCCTACGAGCAGTACCTC.

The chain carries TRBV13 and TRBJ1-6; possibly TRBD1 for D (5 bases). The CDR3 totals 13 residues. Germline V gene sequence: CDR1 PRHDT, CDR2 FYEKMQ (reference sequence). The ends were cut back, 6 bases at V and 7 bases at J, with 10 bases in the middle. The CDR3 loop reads CASRRGGNSPLHF. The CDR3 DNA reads TGTGCCAGCAGGCGGGGCGGAAATTCACCCCTCCACTTT.

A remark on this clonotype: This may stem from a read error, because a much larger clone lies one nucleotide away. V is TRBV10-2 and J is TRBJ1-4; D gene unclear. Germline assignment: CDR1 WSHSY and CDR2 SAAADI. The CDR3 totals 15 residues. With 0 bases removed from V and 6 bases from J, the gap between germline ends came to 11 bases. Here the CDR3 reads CASSESVGTYEKLFF. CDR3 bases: TGCGCCAGCAGTGAGTCAGTGGGAACCTATGAAAAACTGTTTTTT.

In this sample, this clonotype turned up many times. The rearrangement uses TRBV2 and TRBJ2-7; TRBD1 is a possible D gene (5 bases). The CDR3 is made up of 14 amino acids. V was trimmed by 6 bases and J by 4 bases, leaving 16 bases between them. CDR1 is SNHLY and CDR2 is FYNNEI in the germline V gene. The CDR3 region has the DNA TGTGCCAGCAGGTTTTCGGACAAATCATACGAGCAGTACTTC. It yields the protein CASRFSDKSYEQYF.

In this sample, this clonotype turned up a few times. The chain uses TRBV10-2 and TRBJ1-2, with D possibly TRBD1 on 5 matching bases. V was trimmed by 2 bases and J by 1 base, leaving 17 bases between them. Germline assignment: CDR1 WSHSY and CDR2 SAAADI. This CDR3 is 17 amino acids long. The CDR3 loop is CASSEPAAGPNNYGYTF. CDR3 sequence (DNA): TGCGCCAGCAGTGAGCCGGCCGCAGGGCCGAATAACTATGGCTACACCTTC.

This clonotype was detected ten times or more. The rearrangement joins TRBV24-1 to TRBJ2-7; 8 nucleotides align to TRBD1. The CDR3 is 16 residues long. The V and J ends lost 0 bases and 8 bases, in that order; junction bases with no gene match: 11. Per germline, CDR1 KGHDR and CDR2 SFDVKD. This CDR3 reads CATSDLSGTGNGKQYF. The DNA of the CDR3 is TGTGCCACCAGTGATTTGTCAGGGACAGGAAATGGTAAGCAGTACTTC.

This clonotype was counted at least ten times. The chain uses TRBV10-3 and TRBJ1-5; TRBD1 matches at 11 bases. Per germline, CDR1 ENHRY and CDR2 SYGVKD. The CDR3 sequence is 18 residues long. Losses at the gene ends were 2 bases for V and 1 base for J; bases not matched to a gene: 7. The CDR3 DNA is TGTGCCATCAGTGAGGGGACAGGGGGATCAAAGAGCAATCAGCCCCAGCATTTT. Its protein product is CAISEGTGGSKSNQPQHF.

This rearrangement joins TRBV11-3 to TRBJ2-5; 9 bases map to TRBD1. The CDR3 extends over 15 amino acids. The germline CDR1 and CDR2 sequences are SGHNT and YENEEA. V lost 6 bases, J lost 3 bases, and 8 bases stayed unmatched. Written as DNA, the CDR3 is TGTGCCAGCAGTTTACGGACAGGGGTCGAAGAGACCCAGTACTTC. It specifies CASSLRTGVEETQYF.

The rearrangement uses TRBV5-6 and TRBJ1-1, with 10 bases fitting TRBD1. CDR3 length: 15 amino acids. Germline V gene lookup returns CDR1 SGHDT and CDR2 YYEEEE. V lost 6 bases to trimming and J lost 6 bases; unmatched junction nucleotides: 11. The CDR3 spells CASMLIDRGPAEAFF. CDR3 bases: TGTGCCAGCATGTTAATAGACAGGGGGCCCGCTGAAGCTTTCTTT.

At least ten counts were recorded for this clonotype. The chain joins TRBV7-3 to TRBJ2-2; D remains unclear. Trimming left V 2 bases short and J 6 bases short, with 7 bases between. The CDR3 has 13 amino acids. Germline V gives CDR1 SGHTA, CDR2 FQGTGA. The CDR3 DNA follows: TGTGCCAGCAGCTTACCAGCACCCGGGGAGCTGTTTTTT. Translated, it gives CASSLPAPGELFF.

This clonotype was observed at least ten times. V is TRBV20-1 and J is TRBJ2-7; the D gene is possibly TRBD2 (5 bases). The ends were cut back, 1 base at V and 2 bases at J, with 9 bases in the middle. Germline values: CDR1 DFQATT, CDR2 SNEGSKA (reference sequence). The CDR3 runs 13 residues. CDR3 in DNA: TGCAGTGCTAGAGTTCGGGGTCCCTACGAGCAGTACTTC. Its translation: CSARVRGPYEQYF.

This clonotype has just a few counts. The CDR3 reads CASSLGAIYYGYTF. In nucleotides, the CDR3 is TGTGCCAGCAGCTTAGGCGCGATCTACTATGGCTACACCTTC. V usage is TRBV7-2 and J usage is TRBJ1-2, with unresolved D. Trimming pared 1 base from V and 3 bases from J, leaving 9 bases between. CDR1 is SGHTA, CDR2 FQGNSA, per germline. The CDR3 is 14 residues long. The full variable domain, completed using reference TRBV7-2 and TRBJ1-2, is GAGVSQSPSNKVTEKGKDVELRCDPISGHTALYWYRQSLGQGLEFLIYFQGNSAPDKSGLPSDRFSAERTGGSVSTLTIQRTQQEDSAVYLCASSLGAIYYGYTFGSGTRLTVV.

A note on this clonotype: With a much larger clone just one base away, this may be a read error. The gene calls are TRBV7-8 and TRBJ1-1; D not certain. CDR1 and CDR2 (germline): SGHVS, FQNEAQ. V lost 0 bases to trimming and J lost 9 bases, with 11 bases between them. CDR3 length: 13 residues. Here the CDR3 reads CASSLALWLKAFF. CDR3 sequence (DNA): TGTGCCAGCAGCTTAGCGTTGTGGCTTAAAGCTTTCTTT.

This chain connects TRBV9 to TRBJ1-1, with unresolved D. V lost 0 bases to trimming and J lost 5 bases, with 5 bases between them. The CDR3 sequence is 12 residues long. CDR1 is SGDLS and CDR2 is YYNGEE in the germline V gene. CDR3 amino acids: CASSVDRTEAFF. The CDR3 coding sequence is TGTGCCAGCAGCGTAGATAGGACTGAAGCTTTCTTT.

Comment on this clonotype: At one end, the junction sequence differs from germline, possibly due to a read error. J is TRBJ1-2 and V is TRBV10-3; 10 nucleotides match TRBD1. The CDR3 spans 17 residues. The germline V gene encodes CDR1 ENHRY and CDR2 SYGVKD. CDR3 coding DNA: TGTGCCAGCAGTGAAACACCGTCGGGACAGGGGCGGAATGGCTACACCTTC. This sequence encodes CASSETPSGQGRNGYTF.

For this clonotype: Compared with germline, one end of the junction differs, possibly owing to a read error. In nucleotides, the CDR3 is TGCGTCAGCAGTGAGGGGGGGCTGGGCACTGAAGCTTTCTTT. It codes for CVSSEGGLGTEAFF. This chain uses TRBV10-1 with TRBJ1-1, with D maybe TRBD1 (6 bases). There are 14 residues in the CDR3. Germline loops: CDR1 WNHNN, CDR2 SYGVQD (reference sequence).

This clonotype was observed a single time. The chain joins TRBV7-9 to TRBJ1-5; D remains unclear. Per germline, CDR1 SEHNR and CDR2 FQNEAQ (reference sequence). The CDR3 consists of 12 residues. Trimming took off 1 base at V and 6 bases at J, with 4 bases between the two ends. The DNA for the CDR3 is TGTGCCAGCAGCTTAGTTACTCAGCCCCAGCATTTT. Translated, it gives CASSLVTQPQHF.

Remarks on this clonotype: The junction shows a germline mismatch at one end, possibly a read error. In nucleotides, the CDR3 is TGCGCCAGCAGTGCCTGGTCGACTCAGGACTTC. Protein product: CASSAWSTQDF. This sequence joins TRBV5-1 and TRBJ2-5, with D uncertain. Germline loops: CDR1 SGHRS, CDR2 YFSETQ. The length of the CDR3 is 11 residues.

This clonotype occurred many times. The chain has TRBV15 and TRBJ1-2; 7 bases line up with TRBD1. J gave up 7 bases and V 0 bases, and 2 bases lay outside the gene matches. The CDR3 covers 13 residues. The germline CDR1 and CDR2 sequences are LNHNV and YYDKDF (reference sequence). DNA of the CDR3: TGTGCCACCAGCAGAGACAGGGGGGGTGGCTACACCTTC. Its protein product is CATSRDRGGGYTF.

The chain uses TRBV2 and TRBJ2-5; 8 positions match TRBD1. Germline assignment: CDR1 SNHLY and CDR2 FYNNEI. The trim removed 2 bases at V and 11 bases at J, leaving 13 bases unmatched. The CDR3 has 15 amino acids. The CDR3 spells CASSEPDRVLDTQYF. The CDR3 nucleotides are TGTGCCAGCAGTGAACCGGACAGGGTATTGGATACGCAGTACTTC.